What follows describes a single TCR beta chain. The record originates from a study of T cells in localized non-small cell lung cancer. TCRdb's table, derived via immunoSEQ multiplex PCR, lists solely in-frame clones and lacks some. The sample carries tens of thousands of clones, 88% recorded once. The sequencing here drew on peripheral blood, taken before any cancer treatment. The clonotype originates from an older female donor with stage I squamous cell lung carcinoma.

CDR3 loop: CASSLRLAGNTGELFF. CDR3 nucleotide sequence: TGTGCCAGCAGCTTAAGACTAGCGGGGAACACCGGGGAGCTGTTTTTT. This chain joins TRBV7-6 and TRBJ2-2; 10 nucleotides match TRBD2. The CDR3 extends over 16 amino acids. Germline V lookup: CDR1 SGHVS, CDR2 FNYEAQ. The V segment lost 2 bases and the J segment 1 base; nucleotides outside the gene matches: 1.